Presented here are 24 T cell receptor beta chains from one specimen sequenced in a study of cytomegalovirus exposure and HLA in healthy donors. With 60 Vbeta and 13 Jbeta primers, the PCR was carried out. Sequencing used immunoSEQ multiplex PCR; TCRdb keeps in-frame clones, though not all of them. The sample lists roughly 100,000 clones; over 80% were seen once. The sequenced sample consisted of PBMCs. The receptors were sampled from a man aged 40-49 years in good health and CMV-seronegative.

The V call is TRBV5-1, the J call TRBJ1-2; TRBD1 might be the D (6 bases). CDR1 SGHRS and CDR2 YFSETQ come from the germline V gene. V was shortened by 6 bases and J by 0 bases, with 15 bases between the two germline ends. The CDR3 is 15 residues long. The CDR3 is CASTRDTEANYGYTF. CDR3 in DNA: TGCGCCAGCACCCGGGACACCGAAGCTAACTATGGCTACACCTTC. Looking up the rest from reference TRBV5-1 and TRBJ1-2 gives the full variable domain: KAGVTQTPRYLIKTRGQQVTLSCSPISGHRSVSWYQQTPGQGLQFLFEYFSETQRNKGNFPGRFSGRQFSNSRSEMNVSTLELGDSALYLCASTRDTEANYGYTFGSGTRLTVV.

The chain combines TRBV27 with TRBJ2-5; a weak D match, TRBD2 (5 bases). The germline V and J ends were trimmed by 5 bases and 5 bases, with 18 bases remaining between them. The CDR3 has 15 amino acids. Per the germline V gene, CDR1 is MNHEY and CDR2 is SMNVEV (reference sequence). The CDR3 protein is CASSLRLMTSETQYF. In nucleotides, the CDR3 is TGTGCCAGCAGTCTACGACTAATGACAAGTGAGACCCAGTACTTC.

The chain has TRBV6-1 and TRBJ1-4; possibly TRBD1 for D (5 bases). V was pared by 1 base and J by 4 bases, with 13 bases between. CDR1 MNHNS and CDR2 SASEGT come from the germline V gene. This CDR3 has 16 residues. This CDR3 reads CASSEGLGRGNEKLFF. The CDR3, as DNA: TGTGCCAGCAGTGAAGGTTTAGGAAGGGGTAATGAAAAACTGTTTTTT.

This rearrangement joins TRBV5-1 to TRBJ1-1, with TRBD1 as a possible D gene (5 bases). CDR1 SGHRS and CDR2 YFSETQ come from the germline V gene. The CDR3 runs 17 residues. V lost 4 bases and J lost 4, with 23 bases in between. Here the CDR3 reads CASSLTGPQAGSTEAFF. In DNA form, the CDR3 reads TGCGCCAGCAGCCTGACGGGACCGCAGGCGGGGAGCACTGAAGCTTTCTTT.

The V and J genes are TRBV2 and TRBJ1-1; 10 positions agree with TRBD1. The CDR3 totals 18 residues. The germline V gene has CDR1 SNHLY and CDR2 FYNNEI. Trimming removed 4 bases from V and 1 base from J; junction bases left unmatched: 12. Written as DNA, the CDR3 is TGTGCCAGCAGTGGAGTAAGACAGGGGGCGCTGGGGAACACTGAAGCTTTCTTT. Translation: CASSGVRQGALGNTEAFF.

The V and J genes are TRBV4-3 and TRBJ1-2, with TRBD1 identical over 10 bases. The CDR3 is made up of 18 amino acids. Germline assignment: CDR1 LGHNA and CDR2 YSLEER. Losses at the gene ends were 4 bases for V and 7 bases for J; bases not matched to a gene: 18. Written as DNA, the CDR3 is TGCGCCAGCAGCCGGAACCGGGACAGGGGAAGGGGTGAGGGTGGCTACACCTTC. It yields the protein CASSRNRDRGRGEGGYTF.

The CDR3 spells CASSADRGAEAFF. In DNA, the CDR3 is TGTGCCAGCAGCGCGGACAGGGGCGCTGAAGCTTTCTTT. The J gene is TRBJ1-1, the V gene TRBV7-9, with 9 bases lining up with TRBD1. Germline V gene data show CDR1 as SEHNR and CDR2 as FQNEAQ (reference sequence). V gave up 5 bases and J gave up 6 bases; unmatched junction bases: 4. The CDR3 contains 13 residues.

Written as DNA, the CDR3 is TGCGCCAGCAGCCTAGCATACACCCTAGCAGCGGGGGGGTATGAGCAGTTCTTC. Its protein product is CASSLAYTLAAGGYEQFF. The V gene is TRBV5-1, the J gene TRBJ2-1; 10 bases match TRBD2. V was pared by 4 bases and J by 8 bases, with 18 bases of the junction left unmatched. The length of the CDR3 is 18 residues. CDR1 and CDR2 (germline): SGHRS, YFSETQ.

The gene calls are TRBV4-1 and TRBJ2-3; D call uncertain. V lost 4 bases, J lost 5 bases, and 7 bases lay in between. The CDR3 loop spans 12 amino acids. CDR1 is MGHRA and CDR2 is YSYEKL in the germline V gene. CDR3 DNA: TGCGCCAGCAGCCTTAAGCGAGATACGCAGTATTTT. It encodes CASSLKRDTQYF.

This rearrangement joins TRBV11-3 to TRBJ1-6; no firm D call. Trimming left V 5 bases short and J 7 bases short, with 9 bases between. There are 13 residues in the CDR3. Germline-derived CDR1 and CDR2 are SGHNT and YENEEA. The CDR3 here is CASSRGPNSPLHF. In DNA, the CDR3 is TGTGCCAGCAGCCGAGGCCCCAATTCACCCCTCCACTTT.

The rearrangement uses TRBV19 and TRBJ1-2; D possibly corresponds to TRBD1 (6 bases). Trimming removed 10 bases from V and 4 bases from J, with 10 bases in between. The germline gives CDR1 LNHDA, CDR2 SQIVND (reference sequence). The CDR3 runs 11 residues. CDR3 DNA: TGTGCCACCAGGGGATTCTATGGCTACACCTTC. Translated, it gives CATRGFYGYTF.

V gene TRBV9 combines with J gene TRBJ2-2; D unresolved. This CDR3 contains 15 residues. The germline CDR1 and CDR2 sequences are SGDLS and YYNGEE. Trimming took 2 bases from V and 3 from J, leaving 11 bases between them. The CDR3 DNA reads TGTGCCAGCAGCGTGCGCCCCGGTTACACCGGGGAGCTGTTTTTT. Residues: CASSVRPGYTGELFF.

The rearrangement uses TRBV2 and TRBJ2-6, with TRBD1 matching 9 bases. Germline CDR1 reads SNHLY; CDR2 reads FYNNEI. V lost 8 bases, J lost 0 bases, and 11 bases stayed unmatched. The CDR3 contains 18 residues. The CDR3, as DNA: TGTGCCAGCCTTCCGCCGGGACAGGGCTACTCTGGGGCCAACGTCCTGACTTTC. It yields the protein CASLPPGQGYSGANVLTF.

The chain is built from TRBV11-2 and TRBJ2-3; D gene uncertain. Germline V gene lookup returns CDR1 SGHAT and CDR2 FQNNGV. The germline V and J ends were trimmed by 4 bases and 6 bases, with 8 bases remaining between them. The CDR3 runs 12 residues. Here the CDR3 reads CASSSHLDTQYF. CDR3 in DNA: TGTGCCAGCAGCTCTCACTTGGATACGCAGTATTTT.

This rearrangement joins TRBV25-1 to TRBJ1-1; 7 bases agree with TRBD1. The CDR3 runs 14 residues. V trimming: 2 bases; J trimming: 2 bases; junction bases outside the gene matches: 2. CDR1 and CDR2 from the germline V gene are MGHDK and SYGVNS. This CDR3 is CASSEGDRNTEAFF. Here the CDR3 DNA reads TGTGCCAGCAGTGAAGGGGACAGAAACACTGAAGCTTTCTTT.

This sequence joins TRBV19 and TRBJ1-6; D gene unclear. From germline, CDR1 is LNHDA and CDR2 SQIVND (reference sequence). Trimming took 7 bases from V and 0 from J, leaving 13 bases between them. This CDR3 spans 16 amino acids. CDR3 amino acids: CASKRELSSYNSPLHF. The CDR3 DNA reads TGTGCCAGTAAGAGGGAACTCAGCTCCTATAATTCACCCCTCCACTTT. The whole variable domain, remainder taken from reference TRBV19 and TRBJ1-6, is DGGITQSPKYLFRKEGQNVTLSCEQNLNHDAMYWYRQDPGQGLRLIYYSQIVNDFQKGDIAEGYSVSREKKESFPLTVTSAQKNPTAFYLCASKRELSSYNSPLHFGNGTRLTVT.

The chain uses TRBV19 and TRBJ1-5; the D gene is possibly TRBD1 (5 bases). Germline CDR1 reads LNHDA; CDR2 reads SQIVND (reference sequence). The CDR3 is 16 residues long. The V end lost 7 bases, the J end lost 2 bases, and 18 bases lay between the germline ends. The CDR3 here is CASIPAGGMGNQPQHF. The CDR3, as DNA: TGTGCCAGTATTCCCGCGGGGGGGATGGGCAATCAGCCCCAGCATTTT. Full variable domain (rest looked up from reference TRBV19 and TRBJ1-5): DGGITQSPKYLFRKEGQNVTLSCEQNLNHDAMYWYRQDPGQGLRLIYYSQIVNDFQKGDIAEGYSVSREKKESFPLTVTSAQKNPTAFYLCASIPAGGMGNQPQHFGDGTRLSIL.

This rearrangement joins TRBV7-3 to TRBJ2-6, with D possibly matching TRBD1 (5 bases). The V and J ends lost 5 bases and 0 bases respectively, with 11 bases between them. CDR1 and CDR2 (germline): SGHTA, FQGTGA. The CDR3 sequence is 16 residues long. CDR3 sequence reads: CASSPQGSSGANVLTF. The CDR3 DNA is TGTGCCAGCAGCCCCCAGGGCAGCTCTGGGGCCAACGTCCTGACTTTC.

The V gene is TRBV18, the J gene TRBJ2-5; the D gene is possibly TRBD2 (5 bases). The CDR3 covers 14 residues. With 4 bases removed from V and 0 bases from J, the gap between germline ends came to 9 bases. Looked up from germline, CDR1 is KGHSH and CDR2 is LQKENI. The CDR3 DNA is TGTGCCAGCTCACGTTCGGGGAACCAAGAGACCCAGTACTTC. Its protein product is CASSRSGNQETQYF.

This clone came up a few times. The chain carries TRBV4-2 and TRBJ1-6; no definite D call. The length of the CDR3 is 13 residues. Germline V gene lookup returns CDR1 LGHNA and CDR2 YNFKEQ. The V end was cut by 6 bases, the J end by 5 bases, with 8 bases between. The CDR3: CASSKNNNSPLHF. The CDR3 bases are TGTGCCAGCAGTAAGAACAATAATTCACCCCTCCACTTT.

The chain uses TRBV7-3 and TRBJ2-7, with 8 nucleotides matching TRBD2. The CDR3 sequence is 14 residues long. V trimming: 1 base; J trimming: 7 bases; junction bases outside the gene matches: 6. Germline V gene data show CDR1 as SGHTA and CDR2 as FQGTGA. The CDR3 loop reads CASSLNGGAGEQYF. In DNA form, the CDR3 reads TGTGCCAGCAGCTTAAACGGGGGGGCCGGAGAGCAGTACTTC.

In DNA form, the CDR3 reads TGTGCCAGCACTTCCGGGGGGGGGCCAGGTACGCAGTATTTT. It encodes CASTSGGGPGTQYF. This chain links TRBV6-1 with TRBJ2-3; 8 bases map to TRBD2. The germline CDR1 and CDR2 sequences are MNHNS and SASEGT. The CDR3 extends over 14 amino acids. Losses at the gene ends were 7 bases for V and 8 bases for J; bases not matched to a gene: 11.

J is TRBJ1-5 and V is TRBV19; TRBD1 is a possible D gene (6 bases). Trimming pared 5 bases from V and 5 bases from J, leaving 16 bases between. From germline, CDR1 is LNHDA and CDR2 SQIVND (reference sequence). This CDR3 has 15 residues. The CDR3 bases are TGTGCCAGTAGTCTGGGGGGGACACTGTATCAGCCCCAGCATTTT. Translation gives CASSLGGTLYQPQHF.

The chain joins TRBV10-3 to TRBJ2-7; the match to TRBD2 covers 9 bases. CDR3 length: 14 residues. The germline gives CDR1 ENHRY, CDR2 SYGVKD. V dropped 7 bases and J dropped 2; count of bases not matched to a gene: 6. The CDR3: CAIKGGGGAYEQYF. CDR3 nucleotides: TGTGCCATCAAAGGCGGGGGGGGAGCCTACGAGCAGTACTTC.